This TCR beta chain emerged from a study of cytomegalovirus exposure and HLA in healthy donors. V was shortened by 0 bases and J by 0 bases, with 5 bases between the two germline ends. The germline CDR1 and CDR2 sequences are WSHSY and SAAADI. This CDR3 region has 15 residues. Both 60 Vbeta primers and 13 Jbeta primers went into the PCR. Some clones are missing from TCRdb's copy, which holds only in-frame ones; the method was immunoSEQ multiplex PCR. This table holds some 140,000 clones, 73% found once. The sequence was obtained from a woman in her forties in good health and CMV-seronegative. The J gene is TRBJ2-2, the V gene TRBV10-2; D gene unclear. Sequencing was done on a sample of PBMCs. CDR3 in amino acids: CASSESSANTGELFF. The CDR3 bases are TGCGCCAGCAGTGAGTCCAGTGCGAACACCGGGGAGCTGTTTTTT.